Listed here are 24 T cell receptor beta chains from one sample, sequenced in a study of T cell responses to AZD1222 COVID-19 vaccine. Produced via immunoSEQ multiplex PCR; TCRdb's table is partial and in-frame only. The sample has about 110,000 clones, around 84% seen once. The starting material was peripheral blood, obtained on day 0 of AZD1222 vaccination. These receptors were obtained from an adult in good health.

The chain's CDR3 is CASSRTTGGPDTQYF. CDR3 DNA sequence: TGTGCCAGCTCAAGAACCACGGGGGGGCCAGATACGCAGTATTTT. The chain uses TRBV18 and TRBJ2-3; 8 nucleotides align to TRBD2. This CDR3 has 15 residues. From germline, CDR1 is KGHSH and CDR2 LQKENI. Trimming took 5 bases from V and 4 from J; bases not matched to a gene: 8.

This clone was found a few times. V is TRBV2 and J is TRBJ1-1; 7 nucleotides line up with TRBD1. J gave up 0 bases and V 4 bases, and 8 bases lay outside the gene matches. CDR3 length: 16 amino acids. Germline V gene data show CDR1 as SNHLY and CDR2 as FYNNEI. CDR3 region: CASSVVPGGMNTEAFF. In DNA, the CDR3 is TGTGCCAGCAGTGTCGTCCCAGGGGGGATGAACACTGAAGCTTTCTTT.

The chain is built from TRBV6-5 and TRBJ1-6; D is unclear. This CDR3 spans 14 amino acids. CDR1 MNHEY and CDR2 SVGAGI come from the germline V gene. The germline V and J ends were trimmed by 5 bases and 7 bases, with 12 bases remaining between them. CDR3 sequence reads: CASSPAGLNSPLHF. CDR3 DNA: TGTGCCAGCAGTCCCGCCGGGTTGAATTCACCCCTCCACTTT.

V gene TRBV9 combines with J gene TRBJ2-3, with 7 bases that match TRBD1. Trimming removed 7 bases from V and 6 bases from J; junction bases left unmatched: 8. The V gene's germline CDR1 is SGDLS and CDR2 YYNGEE. The length of the CDR3 is 13 residues. CDR3 in DNA: TGTGCCAGCGAGGGGGCCCGCGGGGATACGCAGTATTTT. Its protein product is CASEGARGDTQYF.

This clone was observed a few times. The chain is built from TRBV7-2 and TRBJ1-5; the D gene is possibly TRBD1 (5 bases). Germline CDR1 is SGHTA and CDR2 is FQGNSA. V lost 3 bases to trimming and J lost 5 bases, with 11 bases between them. The CDR3 covers 14 residues. The CDR3 loop reads CASSFFGGDQPQHF. The DNA for the CDR3 is TGTGCCAGCAGCTTTTTTGGGGGAGATCAGCCCCAGCATTTT.

The chain combines TRBV29-1 with TRBJ2-2, with D possibly being TRBD1 (6 bases). V was shortened by 5 bases and J by 1 base, with 17 bases between the two germline ends. This CDR3 has 16 amino acids. In germline, CDR1 is SQVTM, CDR2 ANQGSEA. Here the CDR3 DNA reads TGCAGCGTTACCCCGGAGTGGGGGCGGAACACCGGGGAGCTGTTTTTT. This codes for CSVTPEWGRNTGELFF.

The chain links TRBV7-2 to TRBJ2-5; D possibly corresponds to TRBD1 (6 bases). Germline loops: CDR1 SGHTA, CDR2 FQGNSA. The CDR3 covers 12 residues. V shed 8 bases and J shed 5 bases, with 12 bases lying between them. DNA of the CDR3: TGTGCCAGCGGGGGCCCCGGGGAGACCCAGTACTTC. Its protein product is CASGGPGETQYF.

This clone was counted a single time. This chain links TRBV27 with TRBJ1-1, with D maybe TRBD1 (6 bases). This CDR3 region has 16 residues. Germline CDR1 is MNHEY and CDR2 is SMNVEV (reference sequence). Trimming removed 3 bases at V and 3 bases at J, with 17 bases between. The CDR3 region is CASSLRGGAMYTEAFF. The CDR3 coding sequence is TGTGCCAGCAGTTTGCGGGGGGGCGCAATGTACACTGAAGCTTTCTTT.

CDR3 bases: TGTGCCAGCCAGTTCCAGGGACAGACTAACTATGGCTACACCTTC. It translates to CASQFQGQTNYGYTF. V and J are TRBV19 and TRBJ1-2; 7 bases match TRBD1. Per germline, CDR1 LNHDA and CDR2 SQIVND (reference sequence). The CDR3 is 15 amino acids. Trimming removed 9 bases from V and 0 bases from J; junction bases left unmatched: 10.

This sequence joins TRBV6-4 and TRBJ1-5; D is possibly TRBD1 (6 bases). The CDR3 extends over 13 amino acids. The V end was cut by 8 bases, the J end by 4 bases, with 12 bases between. Germline V gene lookup returns CDR1 MRHNA and CDR2 SNTAGT. This CDR3 is CASGLGGNQPQHF. In DNA form, the CDR3 reads TGTGCCAGCGGCCTAGGGGGTAATCAGCCCCAGCATTTT.

This rearrangement joins TRBV3-1 (or the pseudogene TRBV3-2) to TRBJ1-1; maybe TRBD1 (5 bases). CDR1 is LGHDT and CDR2 is YNNKEL in the germline V gene (reference sequence). V lost 4 bases to trimming and J lost 8 bases, with 11 bases between them. This CDR3 comprises 12 residues. The CDR3 region is CASSPQEGEAFF. CDR3 coding DNA: TGTGCCAGCAGCCCACAGGAAGGGGAAGCTTTCTTT.

The chain has TRBV5-4 and TRBJ1-6, with D maybe TRBD1 (6 bases). V was trimmed by 4 bases and J by 5 bases, leaving 13 bases between them. The germline V gene encodes CDR1 SGHNT and CDR2 YYREEE (reference sequence). The CDR3 has 15 residues. Here the CDR3 DNA reads TGTGCCAGCAGCACCAAGGACAGAGATAATTCACCCCTCCACTTT. It yields the protein CASSTKDRDNSPLHF.

The genes are TRBV6-5 and TRBJ2-3; tentative D call: TRBD2 (5 bases). V lost 2 bases and J 2 bases, leaving 11 bases between the germline ends. The CDR3 extends over 15 amino acids. Germline assignment: CDR1 MNHEY and CDR2 SVGAGI. The CDR3 loop reads CASSYGLADTDTQYF. DNA of the CDR3: TGTGCCAGCAGTTACGGGCTAGCAGACACAGATACGCAGTATTTT.

The chain's CDR3 is CATSARGDTEAFF. The CDR3 bases are TGTGCCACCAGCGCGAGGGGGGACACTGAAGCTTTCTTT. The chain joins TRBV15 to TRBJ1-1, with D possibly TRBD1 on 6 matching bases. V lost 5 bases and J 3 bases, leaving 10 bases between the germline ends. CDR1 and CDR2 from the germline V gene are LNHNV and YYDKDF (reference sequence). The CDR3 runs 13 residues.

J is TRBJ1-5 and V is TRBV7-2; 8 nucleotides agree with TRBD1. Germline CDR1 and CDR2: SGHTA and FQGNSA. V gave up 3 bases and J gave up 0 bases; unmatched junction bases: 1. The CDR3 loop spans 15 amino acids. The CDR3 region has the DNA TGTGCCAGCAGCTTGGACAGGGCTAGCAATCAGCCCCAGCATTTT. Amino acid sequence: CASSLDRASNQPQHF.

This clone was counted a few times. V usage is TRBV27 and J usage is TRBJ2-1, with TRBD1 matching 9 bases. The trim removed 3 bases at V and 3 bases at J, leaving 3 bases unmatched. CDR1 is MNHEY, CDR2 SMNVEV, per germline (reference sequence). The CDR3 covers 15 residues. This chain's CDR3 is CASSFRDRDYNEQFF. In DNA, the CDR3 is TGTGCCAGCAGTTTTCGGGACAGGGACTACAATGAGCAGTTCTTC.

This chain connects TRBV5-1 to TRBJ2-3; either TRBD1 or TRBD2 may fit D (5 bases each). Trimming left V 6 bases short and J 1 base short, with 15 bases between. The CDR3 sequence is 15 residues long. Germline V CDR1 and CDR2: SGHRS, YFSETQ. This CDR3 is CASTSAGTGTDTQYF. The CDR3 coding sequence is TGCGCCAGCACATCAGCCGGGACGGGCACAGATACGCAGTATTTT.

The chain has TRBV27 and TRBJ2-4; D possibly corresponds to TRBD1 (5 bases). The CDR3 is 17 residues long. CDR1 and CDR2 from the germline V gene are MNHEY and SMNVEV (reference sequence). Trimming cost V 5 bases and J 3 bases, with 20 bases left between them. The CDR3 protein is CASSPILGAPGKNIQYF. CDR3 bases: TGTGCCAGCAGTCCTATCTTAGGGGCGCCAGGCAAAAACATTCAGTACTTC.

This clone has only one observation. This rearrangement joins TRBV12-2 to TRBJ1-3; the table's D call of TRBD1 was not tested on the DNA. TRBV12-2 is labeled a pseudogene. The CDR3 is 15 residues long. The CDR3 reads CASRTDRDSGNTIYF. CDR3 sequence (DNA): TGTGCAAGTCGCACAGACAGGGACTCTGGAAACACCATATATTTT.

The CDR3 loop reads CATSRDLSGDSGEAFF. The CDR3, as DNA: TGTGCCACCAGCAGAGATCTTAGTGGGGACAGCGGTGAAGCTTTCTTT. The J gene is TRBJ1-1, the V gene TRBV15; 7 bases match TRBD1. This CDR3 comprises 16 residues. Trimming removed 0 bases from V and 7 bases from J; junction bases left unmatched: 11. Per the germline V gene, CDR1 is LNHNV and CDR2 is YYDKDF (reference sequence).

The rearrangement links TRBV5-8 to TRBJ1-1; 7 positions agree with TRBD1. The CDR3 is 14 residues long. V trimming: 5 bases; J trimming: 4 bases; junction bases outside the gene matches: 8. CDR1 is SGHTS, CDR2 YDEGEE, per germline. The CDR3 is CASRLTGESTEAFF. The CDR3 coding sequence is TGTGCCAGCAGACTAACAGGGGAGAGCACTGAAGCTTTCTTT.

V usage is TRBV5-4 and J usage is TRBJ1-2; 7 bases are shared with TRBD1. With 3 bases clipped from V and 2 bases from J, the junction kept 4 bases outside the gene matches. CDR3 length equals 14 residues. Germline assignment: CDR1 SGHNT and CDR2 YYREEE (reference sequence). The CDR3 loop reads CASSSGGQNYGYTF. In DNA, the CDR3 is TGTGCCAGCAGCTCAGGGGGGCAGAACTATGGCTACACCTTC.

The gene calls are TRBV6-1 and TRBJ1-1; 7 nucleotides agree with TRBD1. The J segment lost 10 bases and the V segment lost 1 base, leaving 6 bases of the junction unmatched. The V gene's germline CDR1 is MNHNS and CDR2 SASEGT. This CDR3 comprises 13 residues. This chain's CDR3 is CASSEGTGGRAFF. CDR3 coding DNA: TGTGCCAGCAGTGAAGGGACAGGAGGTCGAGCTTTCTTT.

The chain carries TRBV27 and TRBJ2-5; D is perhaps TRBD2 (5 bases). Trimming removed 2 bases from V and 0 bases from J, with 10 bases in between. Germline V gene lookup returns CDR1 MNHEY and CDR2 SMNVEV (reference sequence). This CDR3 contains 15 residues. In nucleotides, the CDR3 is TGTGCCAGCAGTTTAAGACTACAGTACCAAGAGACCCAGTACTTC. This gives the protein CASSLRLQYQETQYF.